The 18 T cell receptor beta chains in this list originate from one sample, sequenced in a study of monozygotic twins with inflammatory bowel disease (dated by TCRdb to between 2017 and 2020). Libraries were made using 5' RACE. The sequencer was an Illumina HiSeq 2500. Reprocessed by TCRdb, the reads give a single entry per CDR3 protein sequence, without DNA. The sample's records list more than 95,000 distinct CDR3 sequences. The top ten constitute less than 2% of the sample. Sequenced material: blood. These TCRs come from a human donor with ulcerative colitis or Crohn's disease, or a healthy co-twin of an affected twin (not recorded which).

The chain employs TRBV18 and TRBJ1-5; TCRdb names TRBD1, which stays unverified in the absence of DNA. Germline V CDR1 and CDR2: KGHSH, LQKENI. The CDR3 covers 14 residues. CDR3 in amino acids: CASSGDRANQPQHF.

The rearrangement uses TRBV19 and TRBJ2-2; the D gene TCRdb calls, TRBD1, cannot be checked with no DNA. CDR1 LNHDA and CDR2 SQIVND come from the germline V gene (reference sequence). The CDR3 spans 15 residues. CDR3 residues: CASSILGQGAGELFF.

The chain joins TRBV4-1 to TRBJ1-1; TCRdb names TRBD1, which stays unverified in the absence of DNA. Germline loops: CDR1 MGHRA, CDR2 YSYEKL. The CDR3 sequence is 15 residues long. The chain's CDR3 is CASSHNRRIVTEAFF.

The chain carries TRBV11-2 and TRBJ2-5; with no DNA, the TCRdb D assignment of TRBD2 cannot be verified. The germline V gene has CDR1 SGHAT and CDR2 FQNNGV. This CDR3 spans 17 amino acids. This CDR3 reads CASSLDGLAGGDETQYF.

This chain joins TRBV5-1 and TRBJ2-2. Germline CDR1 and CDR2: SGHRS and YFSETQ. This CDR3 comprises 13 residues. The CDR3 reads CASSSTNSGELFF.

The rearrangement uses TRBV10-3 and TRBJ2-2; TCRdb's D call, TRBD2, is unchecked because there is no DNA. The CDR3 contains 14 residues. The germline CDR1 and CDR2 sequences are ENHRY and SYGVKD. CDR3 protein: CAIRSGGSTGELFF.

V and J are TRBV20-1 and TRBJ1-1; TCRdb outputs TRBD1, but without DNA this stays unchecked. This CDR3 region has 12 residues. The germline V gene encodes CDR1 DFQATT and CDR2 SNEGSKA (reference sequence). CDR3 sequence: CSASWTVTEAFF.

The chain couples TRBV7-2 to TRBJ2-7; TCRdb selects TRBD1, and the lack of DNA leaves this call unchecked. In germline, CDR1 is SGHTA, CDR2 FQGNSA. The CDR3 sequence is 17 residues long. CDR3 protein: CASSSTPGGVVGYEQYF.

J is TRBJ2-3 and V is TRBV18; absent DNA, TCRdb's TRBD2 call cannot be checked. Germline V gene data show CDR1 as KGHSH and CDR2 as LQKENI. The length of the CDR3 is 16 residues. CDR3 sequence: CASPVSRSSGMNTQYF.

The gene calls are TRBV4-1 and TRBJ2-1; TCRdb's D gene call, TRBD1, goes unchecked for lack of DNA. Germline values: CDR1 MGHRA, CDR2 YSYEKL. This CDR3 region has 15 residues. The CDR3 reads CASRETGGPYNEQFF.

V gene TRBV5-4 combines with J gene TRBJ2-1; TCRdb gives TRBD1 as the D gene, but with no DNA this cannot be confirmed. The CDR3 length is 13 residues. Germline lookup yields CDR1 SGHNT and CDR2 YYREEE (reference sequence). CDR3 sequence: CASSLSGGREQFF. The full variable domain, with the rest looked up from reference TRBV5-4 and TRBJ2-1, is ETGVTQSPTHLIKTRGQQVTLRCSSQSGHNTVSWYQQALGQGPQFIFQYYREEENGRGNFPPRFSGLQFPNYSSELNVNALELDDSALYLCASSLSGGREQFFGPGTRLTVL.

The V gene is TRBV29-1, the J gene TRBJ1-2. The germline V gene has CDR1 SQVTM and CDR2 ANQGSEA. This CDR3 comprises 12 residues. The CDR3 protein is CSVDDGEHGYTF.

The chain uses TRBV3-1 and TRBJ2-1; the D call of TRBD2 rests on TCRdb alone, since no DNA is present to check it. The CDR3 is 16 residues long. Germline values: CDR1 LGHDT, CDR2 YNNKEL (reference sequence). The CDR3 here is CASSSPTSGRLFLQFF.

The rearrangement joins TRBV19 to TRBJ2-2; lacking DNA, the TRBD1 call made by TCRdb goes unchecked. The germline CDR1 and CDR2 sequences are LNHDA and SQIVND (reference sequence). This CDR3 region has 17 residues. The CDR3 sequence: CASSIRGDHLGTGELFF. Full variable domain (missing parts from reference TRBV19 and TRBJ2-2): DGGITQSPKYLFRKEGQNVTLSCEQNLNHDAMYWYRQDPGQGLRLIYYSQIVNDFQKGDIAEGYSVSREKKESFPLTVTSAQKNPTAFYLCASSIRGDHLGTGELFFGEGSRLTVL.

J is TRBJ1-2 and V is TRBV5-6. The CDR3 has 14 amino acids. Looked up from germline, CDR1 is SGHDT and CDR2 is YYEEEE. The CDR3 region is CASSWDRTNYGYTF.

The chain uses TRBV10-3 and TRBJ1-1. The CDR3 runs to 14 residues. Germline values: CDR1 ENHRY, CDR2 SYGVKD. CDR3: CAISENKGIGEAFF.

The chain couples TRBV5-1 to TRBJ1-2. Per germline, CDR1 SGHRS and CDR2 YFSETQ. The CDR3 extends over 15 amino acids. The CDR3 sequence: CASSLVGIHNYDYTF.

The rearrangement links TRBV27 to TRBJ2-1. The CDR3 runs to 14 residues. Germline V lookup: CDR1 MNHEY, CDR2 SMNVEV (reference sequence). CDR3 protein: CASSSDDSYNEQFF.